This T cell receptor beta chain was sequenced in a study of blood T cell repertoires in COVID-19. The protocol was immunoSEQ multiplex PCR, while the TCRdb copy is restricted to in-frame clones and leaves out a portion. The sample shows about 230,000 clones, approximately 85% of them seen only once. The CDR3 contains 14 residues. The germline gives CDR1 GTSNPN, CDR2 SVGIG (reference sequence). Trimming stripped 1 base from V and 5 bases from J, with 12 bases between. The specimen sequenced was peripheral blood. The chain has TRBV30 and TRBJ1-5; no definite D call. The receptor comes from a man aged 45 to 65 with COVID-19, enrolled during active disease. The CDR3 reads CAWSGLLMDQPQHF. The CDR3 DNA sequence: TGTGCCTGGAGTGGTTTACTTATGGATCAGCCCCAGCATTTT.